This T cell receptor beta chain was sequenced for a study of persistence of HIV-infected CD4 T cells. The overall study: Anti-CD3/anti-CD28 beads activated more cells than antigen stimulation did. The study, taken as a whole, reports: Bulk TCR data could not be restricted to HIV-1-infected CMV-responding cells.

V lost 2 bases, J lost 6 bases, and 3 bases stayed unmatched. This CDR3 is built from 14 residues. In germline, CDR1 is SGHVS, CDR2 FQNEAQ. Sequencing used immunoSEQ version 4 in survey mode. Assay: immunoSEQ multiplex PCR; the TCRdb copy retains only in-frame clones and omits some. This table has about 45,000 clones, approximately 90% appearing once. A remark on this clone: Antigen specificity is unknown.

Anti-CD3/anti-CD28 beads served as a nonspecific positive control stimulus. Sorting selected CD4+ T cells upregulating both CD40 ligand and CD69. For less than 20 hours, CD8-depleted PBMCs received anti-CD28/CD49d costimulation, a CD40-blocking antibody and enfuvirtide. The rearrangement joins TRBV7-8 to TRBJ2-2, with TRBD2 matching 7 bases. This TCR came from an adult man with HIV who was CMV-seropositive. The material was CD4+ T cells sorted from PBMCs after approximately 19-hour stimulation, obtained from a patient who received antiretroviral therapy. CDR3 in DNA: TGTGCCAGCAGCTTATTACTAGCGCCCGGGGAGCTGTTTTTT. This gives the protein CASSLLLAPGELFF.